These 17 T cell receptor beta chains were all obtained from the same sample, sequenced in a study of blood T cell repertoires in COVID-19. Here immunoSEQ multiplex PCR was the method, and the copy in TCRdb shows in-frame clones only, minus some. The sample consists of about 98,000 clones, around 84% of them appearing once. Sequenced: peripheral blood. All receptors come from a human donor in a cohort sampled during active COVID-19.

V gene TRBV6-1 combines with J gene TRBJ2-7, with unresolved D. Per germline, CDR1 MNHNS and CDR2 SASEGT. This CDR3 has 13 amino acids. Trimming shortened V by 2 bases and J by 3 bases, and 8 bases separated the two germline ends. CDR3 in amino acids: CASSERHSYEQYF. In nucleotides, the CDR3 is TGTGCCAGCAGTGAACGGCACAGCTACGAGCAGTACTTC.

The chain couples TRBV27 to TRBJ2-4, with D possibly matching TRBD1 (5 bases). Trimming removed 4 bases from V and 3 bases from J, with 13 bases in between. This CDR3 has 15 residues. In germline, CDR1 is MNHEY, CDR2 SMNVEV (reference sequence). As DNA, the CDR3 is TGTGCCAGCAGTTCGCCAGGGTTCGGCAAAAACATTCAGTACTTC. Protein sequence: CASSSPGFGKNIQYF.

This chain connects TRBV29-1 to TRBJ2-1, with 13 bases identical to TRBD2. The V and J ends lost 6 bases and 9 bases, in that order; junction bases with no gene match: 11. The CDR3 extends over 15 amino acids. Per germline, CDR1 SQVTM and CDR2 ANQGSEA. The CDR3 DNA is TGCAGCGTCCGCCAACTAGCGGGGGGGCGGGGTGAGCAGTTCTTC. It yields the protein CSVRQLAGGRGEQFF.

The chain links TRBV5-1 to TRBJ2-2; D ambiguous. This CDR3 has 15 residues. The germline V gene has CDR1 SGHRS and CDR2 YFSETQ. Trimming cost V 0 bases and J 4 bases, with 10 bases left between them. The CDR3 here is CASSLDSPATGELFF. The DNA for the CDR3 is TGCGCCAGCAGCTTGGACAGCCCTGCCACCGGGGAGCTGTTTTTT.

The chain has TRBV7-2 and TRBJ2-3; TRBD1 matches at 8 bases. V trimming: 5 bases; J trimming: 4 bases; junction bases outside the gene matches: 8. The germline CDR1 and CDR2 sequences are SGHTA and FQGNSA. The CDR3 extends over 15 amino acids. The CDR3 DNA reads as TGTGCCAGCAGCCCGGACAGGGTCCCCGCAGATACGCAGTATTTT. This sequence encodes CASSPDRVPADTQYF. Using reference TRBV7-2 and TRBJ2-3 for the parts outside the CDR3, the full variable domain is GAGVSQSPSNKVTEKGKDVELRCDPISGHTALYWYRQSLGQGLEFLIYFQGNSAPDKSGLPSDRFSAERTGGSVSTLTIQRTQQEDSAVYLCASSPDRVPADTQYFGPGTRLTVL.

This clone was counted only a few times. V is TRBV2 and J is TRBJ1-5; D is undetermined. V lost 2 bases to trimming and J lost 5 bases, with 7 bases between them. This CDR3 has 13 amino acids. Germline CDR1 and CDR2: SNHLY and FYNNEI. The CDR3 loop reads CASSETQYQPQHF. The CDR3 DNA reads as TGTGCCAGCAGTGAAACCCAGTATCAGCCCCAGCATTTT.

The J gene is TRBJ2-7, the V gene TRBV25-1; 8 bases line up with TRBD2. This CDR3 is 15 amino acids long. J was trimmed by 5 bases and V by 1 base; bases with no gene match: 7. The germline CDR1 and CDR2 sequences are MGHDK and SYGVNS. The CDR3 DNA reads TGTGCCAGCAGTGAATCGGGAGGGAAGATCGACGAGCAGTACTTC. The encoded protein is CASSESGGKIDEQYF.

The chain joins TRBV7-2 to TRBJ2-6; D is undetermined. Germline V gene lookup returns CDR1 SGHTA and CDR2 FQGNSA. The CDR3 consists of 15 residues. V was shortened by 5 bases and J by 0 bases, with 8 bases between the two germline ends. For the CDR3, the DNA is TGTGCCAGCAGCCCATCGGTCTCTGGGGCCAACGTCCTGACTTTC. The encoded protein is CASSPSVSGANVLTF.

J is TRBJ1-2 and V is TRBV24-1; 7 positions agree with TRBD1. This CDR3 has 15 amino acids. Germline V CDR1 and CDR2: KGHDR, SFDVKD. Trimming removed 2 bases from V and 5 bases from J; junction bases left unmatched: 7. The CDR3 nucleotides read TGTGCCACCAGTGATTCGGACAGGAGCCTATATGGCTACACCTTC. Protein sequence: CATSDSDRSLYGYTF.

V usage is TRBV20-1 and J usage is TRBJ2-5; tentative D call: TRBD2 (6 bases). The ends were cut back, 3 bases at V and 5 bases at J, with 16 bases in the middle. Germline V gene sequence: CDR1 DFQATT, CDR2 SNEGSKA (reference sequence). The CDR3 runs to 14 residues. CDR3 sequence: CSASVGNGGETQYF. The CDR3 region has the DNA TGCAGTGCTAGTGTGGGAAACGGAGGGGAGACCCAGTACTTC.

The CDR3 bases are TGTGCCAGCAGCTTCTGGGGGGCTAATGAAAAACTGTTTTTT. It encodes CASSFWGANEKLFF. The chain joins TRBV5-6 to TRBJ1-4; TRBD1 is a possible D gene (5 bases). This CDR3 contains 14 residues. CDR1 and CDR2 from the germline V gene are SGHDT and YYEEEE. V was clipped by 2 bases and J by 3 bases, with 8 bases between them.

V usage is TRBV27 and J usage is TRBJ1-6; 7 bases agree with TRBD1. Germline V gene sequence: CDR1 MNHEY, CDR2 SMNVEV (reference sequence). The V and J ends lost 2 bases and 5 bases, in that order; junction bases with no gene match: 6. The CDR3 totals 16 residues. The CDR3 region is CASSLAARGNNSPLHF. In DNA form, the CDR3 reads TGTGCCAGCAGTTTAGCGGCCAGGGGGAATAATTCACCCCTCCACTTT.

This sequence joins TRBV9 and TRBJ1-1; 8 nucleotides line up with TRBD1. The junction had 5 bases not matched to a gene; V was cut back by 3 bases and J by 7 bases. The V gene's germline CDR1 is SGDLS and CDR2 YYNGEE. The CDR3 loop spans 13 amino acids. The CDR3 protein is CASSAQGADEAFF. CDR3 DNA: TGTGCCAGCAGCGCCCAGGGGGCAGATGAAGCTTTCTTT.

This chain uses TRBV6-2 or TRBV6-3 with TRBJ2-3; TRBD2 matches at 13 bases. Germline values: CDR1 MNHEY, CDR2 SVGEGT. The trim removed 6 bases at V and 1 base at J, leaving 4 bases unmatched. There are 16 residues in the CDR3. The CDR3: CASSTTSGGCTDTQYF. The CDR3 region has the DNA TGTGCCAGCAGCACGACTAGCGGGGGGTGCACAGATACGCAGTATTTT.

J is TRBJ2-5 and V is TRBV9; 14 bases are a match to TRBD2. This CDR3 has 15 amino acids. V gave up 3 bases and J gave up 5 bases; unmatched junction bases: 3. Germline V gene sequence: CDR1 SGDLS, CDR2 YYNGEE. The CDR3 is CASSAGLAGGETQYF. The CDR3 DNA sequence: TGTGCCAGCAGCGCAGGACTAGCGGGGGGTGAGACCCAGTACTTC.

V gene TRBV5-4 combines with J gene TRBJ2-7, with D hard to call. V was pared by 2 bases and J by 2 bases, with 2 bases between. Germline CDR1 and CDR2: SGHNT and YYREEE (reference sequence). The CDR3 has 11 residues. The CDR3 reads CASSFAYEQYF. DNA for the CDR3: TGTGCCAGCAGCTTCGCCTACGAGCAGTACTTC.

This clone showed up just a few times. The V call is TRBV7-9, the J call TRBJ1-6, with TRBD1 identical over 8 bases. This CDR3 spans 14 amino acids. J gave up 9 bases and V 3 bases, and 4 bases lay outside the gene matches. Germline lookup yields CDR1 SEHNR and CDR2 FQNEAQ (reference sequence). CDR3 amino acids: CASSFGQGGSPLHF. The DNA for the CDR3 is TGTGCCAGCAGCTTTGGACAGGGCGGTTCACCCCTCCACTTT.